This T cell receptor (beta chain) was sequenced in a study of blood T cell repertoires in COVID-19. At the level of the study: COVID-19 samples from acute and convalescent phases originated in the United States, Italy and Spain. T cells, B-cell-depleted T cells, or PBMCs provided the cDNA or gDNA that served as material.

Per the original methods: Estimation of nucleated cell counts was performed using reference gene primer amplification. The table came from immunoSEQ multiplex PCR; TCRdb's copy has only in-frame clones and leaves some out. V, J and clone size derive from that table, while D and trimming were established from the DNA sequence. The sample consists of about 68,000 clones, just over 85% of them appearing once. This CDR3 comprises 15 residues. After removal of 4 bases from V and 5 bases from J, the junction contained 9 bases not matched to a gene. Germline-derived CDR1 and CDR2 are SGDLS and YYNGEE. The chain couples TRBV9 to TRBJ2-3, with 8 bases matching TRBD2. The TCR sequence derives from a man aged 25 to 45 with acute or convalescent COVID-19. The specimen sequenced was peripheral blood. Here the CDR3 DNA reads TGTGCCAGCAGCCCGGGGGCGCGGGGGGAAGATACGCAGTATTTT. Protein: CASSPGARGEDTQYF.